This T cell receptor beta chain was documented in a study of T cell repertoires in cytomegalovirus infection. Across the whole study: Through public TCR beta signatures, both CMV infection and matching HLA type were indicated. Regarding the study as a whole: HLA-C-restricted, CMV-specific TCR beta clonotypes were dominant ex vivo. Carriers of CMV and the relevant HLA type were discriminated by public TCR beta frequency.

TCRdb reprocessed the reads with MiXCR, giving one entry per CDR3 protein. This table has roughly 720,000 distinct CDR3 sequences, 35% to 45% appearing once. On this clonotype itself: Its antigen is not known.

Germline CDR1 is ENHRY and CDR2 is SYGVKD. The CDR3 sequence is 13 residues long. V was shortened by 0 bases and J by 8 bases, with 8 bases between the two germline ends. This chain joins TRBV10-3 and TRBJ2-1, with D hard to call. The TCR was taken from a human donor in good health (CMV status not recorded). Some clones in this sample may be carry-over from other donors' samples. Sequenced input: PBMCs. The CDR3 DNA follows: TGTGCCATCAGTGAGTCGATCCGTGATGAGCAGTTCTTC. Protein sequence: CAISESIRDEQFF.